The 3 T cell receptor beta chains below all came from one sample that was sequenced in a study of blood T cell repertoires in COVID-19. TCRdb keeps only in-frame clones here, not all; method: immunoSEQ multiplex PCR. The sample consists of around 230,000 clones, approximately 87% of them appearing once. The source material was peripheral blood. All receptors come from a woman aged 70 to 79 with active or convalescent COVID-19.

CDR3 region: CATSDWLREGETQYF. The CDR3 DNA reads TGTGCCACCAGTGATTGGTTGCGGGAGGGGGAGACCCAGTACTTC. The chain has TRBV24-1 and TRBJ2-5, with 9 bases matching TRBD2. Germline V gene sequence: CDR1 KGHDR, CDR2 SFDVKD. Germline trimming cut 2 bases from V and 5 bases from J; bases unmatched to any gene: 5. The CDR3 extends over 15 amino acids.

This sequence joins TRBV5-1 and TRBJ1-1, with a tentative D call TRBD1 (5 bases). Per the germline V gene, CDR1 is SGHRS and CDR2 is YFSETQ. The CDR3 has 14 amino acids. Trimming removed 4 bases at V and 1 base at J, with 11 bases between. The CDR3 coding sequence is TGCGCCAGCAGCAGCACTGACAGGAACACTGAAGCTTTCTTT. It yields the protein CASSSTDRNTEAFF.

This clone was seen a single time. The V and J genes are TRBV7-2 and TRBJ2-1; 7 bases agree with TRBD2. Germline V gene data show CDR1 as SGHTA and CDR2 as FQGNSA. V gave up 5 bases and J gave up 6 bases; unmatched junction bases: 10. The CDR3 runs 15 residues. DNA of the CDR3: TGTGCCAGCAGCCTAGGTCCTGGGAGGGCCAATGAGCAGTTCTTC. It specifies CASSLGPGRANEQFF.